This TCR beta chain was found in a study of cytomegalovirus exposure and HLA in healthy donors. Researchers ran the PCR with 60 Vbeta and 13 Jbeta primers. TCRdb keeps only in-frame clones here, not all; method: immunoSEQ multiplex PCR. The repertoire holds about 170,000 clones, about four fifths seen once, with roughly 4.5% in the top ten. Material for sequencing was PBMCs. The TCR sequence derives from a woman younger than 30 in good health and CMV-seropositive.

The CDR3 DNA reads TGTGCCAGCAGCCCACGGTTGAACACTGAAGCTTTCTTT. Its translation: CASSPRLNTEAFF. The chain combines TRBV28 with TRBJ1-1; D uncertain. V lost 6 bases and J lost 0, with 8 bases in between. This CDR3 region has 13 residues. Germline assignment: CDR1 MDHEN and CDR2 SYDVKM.